Listed below are T cell receptor beta chains from one sample, sequenced in a study of T-cell reconstitution after alpha-beta-depleted transplantation in children. TCRdb reprocessed the PCR reads via MiXCR and lists one record per CDR3 protein. The sample holds 190,000 or so distinct CDR3 sequences, 6.3% seen once. The source material was PBMCs, sampled before TCRalphabeta/CD19-depleted stem cell transplant. The source of these receptors is a girl in the first two years of life with combined immunodeficiency, due to receive a stem cell transplant. Both conserved end residues are part of each CDR3. The order of the fields is J gene, D gene, V gene, CDR3 protein. D genes are given only for firm matches.

J gene: TRBJ2-1
D gene: TRBD2
V gene: TRBV12-3/TRBV12-4
CDR3 protein: CASSFIRLAGGPLPYNEQFF

J gene: TRBJ2-1
D gene: TRBD1
V gene: TRBV20-1
CDR3 protein: CSAMAMGQGLRYNEQFF

J gene: TRBJ2-2
D gene: NA
V gene: TRBV7-6
CDR3 protein: CASSLAPTRTGELFF

J gene: TRBJ1-6
D gene: NA
V gene: TRBV20-1
CDR3 protein: CSARDTTGLSPLHF

J gene: TRBJ1-5
D gene: NA
V gene: TRBV12-3/TRBV12-4
CDR3 protein: CASSFVADSNQPQHF

J gene: TRBJ1-2
D gene: NA
V gene: TRBV4-1
CDR3 protein: CASSQEGAGKTAYGYTF

J gene: TRBJ2-1
D gene: NA
V gene: TRBV7-9
CDR3 protein: CASSYDVYNEQFF

J gene: TRBJ2-1
D gene: NA
V gene: TRBV25-1
CDR3 protein: CASSDGSYEQFF

J gene: TRBJ2-1
D gene: NA
V gene: TRBV29-1
CDR3 protein: CSGCIQGIEQFF

J gene: TRBJ2-3
D gene: TRBD2
V gene: TRBV20-1
CDR3 protein: CSARPGSGGGRTDTQYF

J gene: TRBJ2-1
D gene: NA
V gene: TRBV9
CDR3 protein: CASSPRTPPPNEQFF

J gene: TRBJ2-3
D gene: TRBD1
V gene: TRBV29-1
CDR3 protein: CSAWDSSTDTQYF

J gene: TRBJ2-3
D gene: TRBD2
V gene: TRBV9
CDR3 protein: CASSAGLATDTQYF

J gene: TRBJ2-7
D gene: NA
V gene: TRBV29-1
CDR3 protein: CSVEDGAEKTYEQYF

J gene: TRBJ2-1
D gene: NA
V gene: TRBV10-2
CDR3 protein: CASSYTGTRTSSYNEQFF

J gene: TRBJ2-3
D gene: TRBD1
V gene: TRBV7-3
CDR3 protein: CASSYPTGGGEDTQYF

J gene: TRBJ1-5
D gene: TRBD1
V gene: TRBV3-1
CDR3 protein: CASSTGTGGQPQHF

J gene: TRBJ2-1
D gene: TRBD2
V gene: TRBV10-2
CDR3 protein: CASSESGGAYNEQFF

J gene: TRBJ1-5
D gene: TRBD1
V gene: TRBV4-3
CDR3 protein: CASSQENWRGTGFNQPQHF

J gene: TRBJ2-7
D gene: NA
V gene: TRBV12-3/TRBV12-4
CDR3 protein: CASSATLGPYEQYF

J gene: TRBJ2-3
D gene: TRBD1
V gene: TRBV12-3/TRBV12-4
CDR3 protein: CASSQDRAEDTQYF

J gene: TRBJ2-7
D gene: NA
V gene: TRBV7-2
CDR3 protein: CASSLADRSPFPYEQYF

J gene: TRBJ1-1
D gene: NA
V gene: TRBV7-8
CDR3 protein: CASTAGTGTLNTEAFF

J gene: TRBJ2-3
D gene: NA
V gene: TRBV3-1
CDR3 protein: CASSQDLFSSPQVTQYF

J gene: TRBJ1-1
D gene: TRBD1
V gene: TRBV6-2/TRBV6-3
CDR3 protein: CASSQGDRTEAFF

J gene: TRBJ2-1
D gene: NA
V gene: TRBV7-6
CDR3 protein: CASSLTETGTDEQFF

J gene: TRBJ1-5
D gene: NA
V gene: TRBV7-9
CDR3 protein: CASSSTKIAYQPQHF

J gene: TRBJ1-2
D gene: NA
V gene: TRBV15
CDR3 protein: CATSRALLNYGYTF

J gene: TRBJ2-5
D gene: TRBD2
V gene: TRBV4-3
CDR3 protein: CASSQALAGGLQETQYF

J gene: TRBJ2-1
D gene: NA
V gene: TRBV11-2
CDR3 protein: CASSLFENEQFF

J gene: TRBJ2-7
D gene: NA
V gene: TRBV2
CDR3 protein: CASQVTAGYEQYF

J gene: TRBJ2-1
D gene: TRBD2
V gene: TRBV12-3/TRBV12-4
CDR3 protein: CASSPGLAQFF

J gene: TRBJ2-1
D gene: TRBD1
V gene: TRBV28
CDR3 protein: CASRNRGLENSYNEQFF

J gene: TRBJ2-7
D gene: NA
V gene: TRBV10-3
CDR3 protein: CAISESGSSYEQYF

J gene: TRBJ2-7
D gene: NA
V gene: TRBV5-6
CDR3 protein: CASHGISYEQYF

J gene: TRBJ2-7
D gene: TRBD1
V gene: TRBV29-1
CDR3 protein: CSVVGTVGSYEQYF

J gene: TRBJ2-1
D gene: TRBD2
V gene: TRBV9
CDR3 protein: CASSRGGAYNEQFF

J gene: TRBJ2-5
D gene: NA
V gene: TRBV7-9
CDR3 protein: CASTPWDSQETQYF

J gene: TRBJ2-5
D gene: TRBD1
V gene: TRBV7-8
CDR3 protein: CASCRDSAWETQYF

J gene: TRBJ2-1
D gene: NA
V gene: TRBV10-3
CDR3 protein: CAISESFSGPYNEQFF

J gene: TRBJ2-1
D gene: NA
V gene: TRBV29-1
CDR3 protein: CSVGWGKYNEQFF

J gene: TRBJ1-6
D gene: NA
V gene: TRBV12-3/TRBV12-4
CDR3 protein: CASSLLGGNSPLHF

J gene: TRBJ2-5
D gene: NA
V gene: TRBV7-2
CDR3 protein: CASSSPGLETQYF

J gene: TRBJ2-6
D gene: NA
V gene: TRBV7-8
CDR3 protein: CASSVPWSSGANVLTF

J gene: TRBJ1-2
D gene: NA
V gene: TRBV20-1
CDR3 protein: CSARASNNYGYTF

J gene: TRBJ2-5
D gene: TRBD1
V gene: TRBV7-3
CDR3 protein: CASSFGQGRGETQYF

J gene: TRBJ2-3
D gene: TRBD2
V gene: TRBV4-3
CDR3 protein: CASSQDRAGGRTDTQYF

J gene: TRBJ1-5
D gene: TRBD1
V gene: TRBV6-5
CDR3 protein: CASSSRAGTGVLGQPQHF

J gene: TRBJ2-2
D gene: NA
V gene: TRBV15
CDR3 protein: CATSRDGARPTGELFF

J gene: TRBJ2-1
D gene: TRBD1
V gene: TRBV12-3/TRBV12-4
CDR3 protein: CASSGFGTGYNEQFF